These 5 T cell receptor beta chains were sequenced from one sample in a study of cytomegalovirus exposure and HLA in healthy donors. The PCR ran on 60 Vbeta and 13 Jbeta primers. Profiling relied on immunoSEQ multiplex PCR, and the TCRdb table lists in-frame clones only, not all of them. The repertoire consists of about 120,000 clones, with approximately 80% occurring once and the leading ten covering around 10%. The sequenced material came from PBMCs. These receptors were obtained from a man in his thirties or forties in good health and CMV-seropositive.

This clone showed up just a few times. The chain employs TRBV30 and TRBJ1-5; D is possibly TRBD1 (5 bases). V gave up 0 bases and J gave up 3 bases, with 12 bases separating them. This CDR3 spans 15 amino acids. In germline, CDR1 is GTSNPN, CDR2 SVGIG (reference sequence). CDR3 coding DNA: TGTGCCTGGAGTGTAAAGGGGCTCCACAATCAGCCCCAGCATTTT. This codes for CAWSVKGLHNQPQHF.

The chain joins TRBV18 to TRBJ1-1; D unclear. Trimming cost V 6 bases and J 1 base, with 9 bases left between them. CDR1 is KGHSH, CDR2 LQKENI, per germline. This CDR3 has 13 residues. The CDR3: CASSSGRNTEAFF. The CDR3 DNA reads as TGTGCCAGCTCCTCGGGGAGGAACACTGAAGCTTTCTTT.

The CDR3 here is CASSLVANEQFF. The DNA of the CDR3 is TGTGCCAGCAGCTTGGTAGCTAATGAGCAGTTCTTC. J is TRBJ2-1 and V is TRBV7-9; D gene unclear. CDR3 length: 12 residues. Germline V gives CDR1 SEHNR, CDR2 FQNEAQ (reference sequence). Trimming cost V 3 bases and J 7 bases, with 7 bases left between them.

The chain is built from TRBV4-2 and TRBJ2-2; 10 nucleotides match TRBD2. The CDR3 has 20 residues. Unmatched junction bases numbered 12, after V lost 0 bases and J lost 2 bases. The germline V gene has CDR1 LGHNA and CDR2 YNFKEQ. CDR3: CASSQDFFASGGPNTGELFF. The CDR3 bases are TGTGCCAGCAGCCAAGATTTCTTCGCTAGCGGGGGCCCTAACACCGGGGAGCTGTTTTTT.

This chain uses TRBV5-6 with TRBJ2-7; 9 positions agree with TRBD1. Germline-derived CDR1 and CDR2 are SGHDT and YYEEEE. After removal of 4 bases from V and 0 bases from J, the junction contained 17 bases not matched to a gene. The CDR3 extends over 19 amino acids. DNA for the CDR3: TGTGCCAGCAGCCCCTTCCACGGGACAGGGACGAGGAGCTCCTACGAGCAGTACTTC. Residues: CASSPFHGTGTRSSYEQYF.